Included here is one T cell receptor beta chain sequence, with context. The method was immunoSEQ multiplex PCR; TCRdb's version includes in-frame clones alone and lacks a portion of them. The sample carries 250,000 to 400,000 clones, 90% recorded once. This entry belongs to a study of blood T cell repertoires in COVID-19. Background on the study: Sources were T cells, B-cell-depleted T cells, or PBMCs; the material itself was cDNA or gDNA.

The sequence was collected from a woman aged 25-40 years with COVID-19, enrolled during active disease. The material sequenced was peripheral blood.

The CDR3 is CASSTLQGNTEAFF. The CDR3 nucleotides are TGTGCCAGCAGTACCCTACAGGGGAACACTGAAGCTTTCTTT. J is TRBJ1-1 and V is TRBV28; tentative D call: TRBD1 (6 bases). CDR3 length: 14 residues. Trimming shortened V by 5 bases and J by 1 base, and 11 bases separated the two germline ends. CDR1 and CDR2 (germline): MDHEN, SYDVKM.